This note documents a single T cell receptor (beta chain) sequence. The target antigen is unknown. The junction differs from germline at one of its ends, possibly a read error. Additional DNA sequences in this sample encode the identical CDR3. The donors were part of the roughly 130-subject validation cohort, which stood apart from the approximately 670-subject first cohort. The data were produced by immunoSEQ multiplex PCR, yet TCRdb's version contains in-frame clones alone and is incomplete. The table includes tens of thousands of clones, approximately 90% detected once. CDR3 length: 13 amino acids. Germline V CDR1 and CDR2: ENHRY, SYGVKD. The sample comes from a study of cytomegalovirus exposure and HLA in healthy donors. Overall study findings and caveats: Cytomegalovirus association was listed for about 150 TCR beta chains.

V usage is TRBV10-3 and J usage is TRBJ2-1; the D is unclear. This sequence originates from a man aged 18 to 29 in good health and CMV-seronegative. Sequenced material: PBMCs. CDR3 region: CAISEDQLNEQFF. CDR3 bases: TGCGCCATCAGTGAGGATCAGTTAAATGAGCAGTTCTTC.